This T cell receptor beta chain was observed in a study of T cell changes during pregnancy in multiple sclerosis (dated by TCRdb to the late 2010s). Concerning the study at large: In women with multiple sclerosis, the researchers looked at how the T cell repertoire shifted as pregnancy progressed.

On this clone itself: Its specific antigen is unknown. There are no base qualities to consult, and no much larger clone falls within one base.

The library was built by means of the immunoSEQ multiplex PCR assay. TCRdb obtained this table from immuneACCESS and retained in-frame rearrangements with V and J assigned. These tables miss some clones; where compared with another copy, unresolved V genes account for less than half of the shortfall, and the remainder is unexplained. The sample records just under 65,000 clones, 75% to 95% of which are singletons. The ten largest clones capture about 2.2% of the sample. The specimen comprised peripheral blood, sampled in the third trimester of pregnancy. This clonotype originated in a female donor in good health, enrolled as a control in a pregnancy study.

The DNA sequence is given as TGTGCCAGCAGCCAGGTAGGGTACAGGGACCACGAGCAGTACTTC. Its protein reads: CASSQVGYRDHEQYF. Recombination connected TRBV5-5 to TRBJ2-7, with a weak D call of TRBD1 (6 bases match). The cysteine opens and the phenylalanine closes a CDR3 of 15 amino acids. Only the CDR3 DNA is retained, 45 bases long and in frame from the first base. V gives up 4 bases and J gives up 5 bases, and the segment between their germline ends measures 19 bases. The germline V gene (reference sequence) supplies CDR1 SGHKS and CDR2 YYEKEE.